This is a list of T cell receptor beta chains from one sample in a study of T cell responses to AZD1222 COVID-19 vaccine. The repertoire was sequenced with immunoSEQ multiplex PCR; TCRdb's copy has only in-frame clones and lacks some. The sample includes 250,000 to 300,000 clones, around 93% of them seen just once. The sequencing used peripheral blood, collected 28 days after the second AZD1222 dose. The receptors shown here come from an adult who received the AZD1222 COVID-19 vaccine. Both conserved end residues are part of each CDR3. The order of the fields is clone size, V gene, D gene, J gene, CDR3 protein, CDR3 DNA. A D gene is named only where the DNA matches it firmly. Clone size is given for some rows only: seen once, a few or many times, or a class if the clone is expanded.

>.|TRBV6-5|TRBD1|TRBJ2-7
CASRPGQGGEQYF
TGTGCCAGCAGACCCGGACAGGGCGGGGAGCAGTACTTC
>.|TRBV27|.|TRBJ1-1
CASALYQGNTEAFF
TGTGCCAGCGCCCTATATCAGGGAAACACTGAAGCTTTCTTT
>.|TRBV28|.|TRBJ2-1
CASSSRFEQFF
TGTGCCAGCAGTTCGCGTTTTGAGCAGTTCTTC
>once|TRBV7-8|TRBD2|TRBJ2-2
CASSPGLALNTGELFF
TGTGCCAGCAGCCCCGGACTAGCGCTCAACACCGGGGAGCTGTTTTTT
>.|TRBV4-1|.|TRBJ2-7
CASSQNLAGADEQYF
TGCGCCAGCAGCCAAAACTTGGCTGGGGCGGACGAGCAGTACTTC
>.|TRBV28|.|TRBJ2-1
CASRRLLGHNEQFF
TGTGCCAGCAGAAGACTCCTGGGGCACAATGAGCAGTTCTTC
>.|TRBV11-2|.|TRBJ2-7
CASSFREYEQYF
TGTGCCAGCAGCTTCCGGGAGTACGAGCAGTACTTC
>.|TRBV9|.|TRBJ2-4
CASSGRDPGDKNIQYF
TGTGCCAGCAGCGGTCGGGACCCGGGGGACAAAAACATTCAGTACTTC
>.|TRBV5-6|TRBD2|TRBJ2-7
CASSTGPSGRFEQYF
TGTGCCAGCAGCACGGGGCCTAGCGGGAGGTTTGAGCAGTACTTC
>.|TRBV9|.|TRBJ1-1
CASSVGGDGTEAFF
TGTGCCAGCAGCGTAGGCGGGGATGGCACTGAAGCTTTCTTT
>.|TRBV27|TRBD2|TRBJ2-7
CASSLTPATSGGAHEQYF
TGTGCCAGCAGTTTGACTCCGGCGACTAGCGGGGGGGCCCACGAGCAGTACTTC
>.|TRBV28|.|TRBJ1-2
CASSPPGFGYTF
TGTGCCAGCAGCCCCCCCGGCTTTGGCTACACCTTC